A single sample is the source of the 27 T cell receptor beta chains below, sequenced in a study of radiotherapy plus CTLA-4 blockade in lung cancer. Profiling relied on immunoSEQ multiplex PCR, and the TCRdb table lists in-frame clones only, not all of them. Of over 100,000 clones listed, roughly 86% are singletons. The input for sequencing was peripheral blood, taken from a patient treated with radiotherapy plus ipilimumab. The receptors come from a human donor with non-small cell lung cancer that progressed on radiotherapy plus ipilimumab. Some clones in this sample may be carry-over from other donors' samples.

The gene calls are TRBV5-6 and TRBJ1-2, with a weak D call TRBD1 (5 bases). The length of the CDR3 is 13 residues. The germline V gene encodes CDR1 SGHDT and CDR2 YYEEEE. V shed 0 bases and J shed 2 bases, with 5 bases lying between them. Here the CDR3 DNA reads TGTGCCAGCAGCTTGGACAGGAACTATGGCTACACCTTC. Amino acid sequence: CASSLDRNYGYTF.

Points on this clone: The same CDR3 can be traced to other DNA sequences in this sample. The rearrangement links TRBV28 to TRBJ2-7; TRBD1 aligns across 7 bases. V lost 4 bases to trimming and J lost 2 bases; unmatched junction nucleotides: 5. This CDR3 has 14 residues. The germline CDR1 and CDR2 sequences are MDHEN and SYDVKM. CDR3 sequence reads: CASSSPTGTYEQYF. The CDR3 DNA follows: TGTGCCAGCAGTTCCCCGACAGGGACCTACGAGCAGTACTTC. Supplemented by reference TRBV28 and TRBJ2-7, the full variable domain reads DVKVTQSSRYLVKRTGEKVFLECVQDMDHENMFWYRQDPGLGLRLIYFSYDVKMKEKGDIPEGYSVSREKKERFSLILESASTNQTSMYLCASSSPTGTYEQYFGPGTRLTVT.

This clone has just a few counts. The chain couples TRBV18 to TRBJ1-6, with no clear D. This CDR3 contains 16 residues. Trimming removed 0 bases at V and 6 bases at J, with 12 bases between. Per the germline V gene, CDR1 is KGHSH and CDR2 is LQKENI. CDR3: CASSPPEGRFNSPLHF. CDR3 bases: TGTGCCAGCTCACCACCGGAGGGTCGCTTTAATTCACCCCTCCACTTT.

The chain recombines TRBV6-5 with TRBJ1-2; weak D call: TRBD1 (5 bases). Germline V gene lookup returns CDR1 MNHEY and CDR2 SVGAGI. The CDR3 is made up of 13 amino acids. Trimming took off 4 bases at V and 5 bases at J, with 11 bases between the two ends. The CDR3, as DNA: TGTGCCAGCAGTTCGGCAGGGCCATATGGCTACACCTTC. Residues: CASSSAGPYGYTF.

This chain uses TRBV4-3 with TRBJ2-2; no clear D. Germline values: CDR1 LGHNA, CDR2 YSLEER. The CDR3 length is 16 residues. V lost 0 bases and J lost 3, with 11 bases in between. CDR3 residues: CASSQDVTLDTGELFF. CDR3 sequence (DNA): TGCGCCAGCAGCCAAGATGTGACTCTCGACACCGGGGAGCTGTTTTTT.

The chain is built from TRBV28 and TRBJ1-2; TRBD1 aligns across 7 bases. V lost 5 bases, J lost 4 bases, and 7 bases stayed unmatched. The length of the CDR3 is 14 residues. Germline V gives CDR1 MDHEN, CDR2 SYDVKM. Here the CDR3 DNA reads TGTGCCAGCAGTCCACCGGACAGGTTCTATGGCTACACCTTC. It yields the protein CASSPPDRFYGYTF.

The rearrangement uses TRBV27 and TRBJ2-7; D is perhaps TRBD1 (5 bases). V was clipped by 11 bases and J by 4 bases, with 24 bases between them. The CDR3 is 15 residues long. Germline CDR1 MNHEY, CDR2 SMNVEV (reference sequence). This CDR3 reads CAPRRTLPLSYEQYF. CDR3 bases: TGTGCCCCCCGCCGGACACTACCTTTATCATACGAGCAGTACTTC.

The chain employs TRBV29-1 and TRBJ1-1, with D possibly TRBD1 on 5 matching bases. The CDR3 is 15 residues long. The germline V gene encodes CDR1 SQVTM and CDR2 ANQGSEA. Trimming removed 4 bases at V and 2 bases at J, with 17 bases between. The CDR3 DNA follows: TGCAGCGTTGTCGGGTCGGGGGTTTTAAACACTGAAGCTTTCTTT. This translates into CSVVGSGVLNTEAFF.

The chain joins TRBV5-1 to TRBJ2-7; 12 bases are shared with TRBD1. CDR1 and CDR2 from the germline V gene are SGHRS and YFSETQ. The junction had 2 bases not matched to a gene; V was cut back by 4 bases and J by 3 bases. CDR3 length: 14 amino acids. DNA for the CDR3: TGCGCCAGCAGCAGGGACAGGGGGCGCTACGAGCAGTACTTC. Protein product: CASSRDRGRYEQYF.

This clone was seen just once. The rearrangement links TRBV6-1 to TRBJ2-5; TRBD2 matches 7 bases. The DNA end is a closer match to TRBJ2-7, so the J assignment may be wrong. The CDR3 covers 12 residues. Germline CDR1 is MNHNS and CDR2 is SASEGT. The CDR3, as DNA: TGTGCCAGCACAGGCGGGAGCCACGAGCAGTACTTC. Protein product: CASTGGSHEQYF.

The chain employs TRBV10-3 and TRBJ1-1; TRBD1 matches 12 bases. In germline, CDR1 is ENHRY, CDR2 SYGVKD. Germline trimming cut 6 bases from V and 7 bases from J; bases unmatched to any gene: 12. This CDR3 region has 16 residues. The CDR3 DNA reads as TGTGCCATCAGACTGGGACAGGGGGCGCGGGAAGGTGAAGCTTTCTTT. It is translated as CAIRLGQGAREGEAFF.

The chain couples TRBV5-1 to TRBJ2-3; tentative D call: TRBD1 (6 bases). V was trimmed by 4 bases and J by 2 bases, leaving 11 bases between them. Germline V gives CDR1 SGHRS, CDR2 YFSETQ. The CDR3 extends over 14 amino acids. Here the CDR3 reads CASSLGDTTDTQYF. CDR3 DNA sequence: TGCGCCAGCAGCCTAGGGGACACCACAGATACGCAGTATTTT.

The CDR3 bases are TGTGCCAGCAGTGAAATCCAGGGTGGTTCCGAGCAGTACTTC. Residues: CASSEIQGGSEQYF. V gene TRBV2 combines with J gene TRBJ2-7, with a weak D call TRBD1 (5 bases). Per the germline V gene, CDR1 is SNHLY and CDR2 is FYNNEI. The CDR3 loop spans 14 amino acids. Trimming took off 2 bases at V and 6 bases at J, with 14 bases between the two ends.

V and J are TRBV28 and TRBJ2-3; D gene uncertain. CDR3 length equals 12 residues. Germline assignment: CDR1 MDHEN and CDR2 SYDVKM. Trimming took off 6 bases at V and 2 bases at J, with 6 bases between the two ends. The DNA of the CDR3 is TGTGCCAGCAGGGATTCCACAGATACGCAGTATTTT. It specifies CASRDSTDTQYF.

V gene TRBV7-9 combines with J gene TRBJ1-5; maybe TRBD1 (5 bases). The CDR3 has 14 residues. Germline V gene data show CDR1 as SEHNR and CDR2 as FQNEAQ (reference sequence). The V and J ends lost 4 bases and 3 bases respectively, with 10 bases between them. The CDR3 loop is CASSSDGHNQPQHF. CDR3 DNA sequence: TGTGCCAGCAGCTCGGACGGACACAATCAGCCCCAGCATTTT.

This clone was seen once. The rearrangement uses TRBV4-2 and TRBJ2-7; D perhaps matches TRBD1 (5 bases). The CDR3 is 12 amino acids. The V gene's germline CDR1 is LGHNA and CDR2 YNFKEQ. V lost 3 bases, J lost 3 bases, and 6 bases lay in between. The CDR3 DNA follows: TGTGCCAGCAGCCAGGGGCTCTACGAGCAGTACTTC. Protein: CASSQGLYEQYF.

This chain uses TRBV4-3 with TRBJ2-2, with 7 bases matching TRBD2. V dropped 4 bases and J dropped 8; count of bases not matched to a gene: 4. CDR1 and CDR2 (germline): LGHNA, YSLEER. CDR3 length equals 13 residues. In DNA form, the CDR3 reads TGCGCCAGCAGCCGGGGAGCGGGGGGGGAGCTGTTTTTT. Its protein is CASSRGAGGELFF.

V is TRBV29-1 and J is TRBJ1-1, with D perhaps TRBD1 (6 bases). The CDR3 is made up of 13 amino acids. Trimming left V 6 bases short and J 4 bases short, with 15 bases between. The germline V gene has CDR1 SQVTM and CDR2 ANQGSEA. The CDR3 bases are TGCAGCGTAGACTCAGGGGCTGGCACTGAAGCTTTCTTT. Translating gives CSVDSGAGTEAFF. Together with reference TRBV29-1 and TRBJ1-1, the CDR3 gives the full variable domain: SAVISQKPSRDICQRGTSLTIQCQVDSQVTMMFWYRQQPGQSLTLIATANQGSEATYESGFVIDKFPISRPNLTFSTLTVSNMSPEDSSIYLCSVDSGAGTEAFFGQGTRLTVV.

The CDR3 reads CASSLVGLNKEAFF. As DNA, the CDR3 is TGTGCCAGCAGCTTGGTTGGACTCAATAAAGAAGCTTTCTTT. The chain combines TRBV5-6 with TRBJ1-1; D unresolved. Trimming cost V 0 bases and J 8 bases, with 14 bases left between them. CDR3 length equals 14 residues. Germline V gene sequence: CDR1 SGHDT, CDR2 YYEEEE.

The V and J genes are TRBV7-6 and TRBJ2-2; no reliable D call. V was shortened by 2 bases and J by 2 bases, with 3 bases between the two germline ends. The germline gives CDR1 SGHVS, CDR2 FNYEAQ. The CDR3 is 13 amino acids. The CDR3 reads CASSLFNTGELFF. As DNA, the CDR3 is TGTGCCAGCAGCTTATTCAACACCGGGGAGCTGTTTTTT. Together with reference TRBV7-6 and TRBJ2-2, the CDR3 gives the full variable domain: GAGVSQSPRYKVTKRGQDVALRCDPISGHVSLYWYRQALGQGPEFLTYFNYEAQQDKSGLPNDRFSAERPEGSISTLTIQRTEQRDSAMYRCASSLFNTGELFFGEGSRLTVL.

V gene TRBV6-5 combines with J gene TRBJ1-2, with D tentatively TRBD1 (5 bases). Trimming removed 0 bases from V and 4 bases from J, with 9 bases in between. Per germline, CDR1 MNHEY and CDR2 SVGAGI. The CDR3 totals 14 residues. The CDR3 here is CASSYSGGGYGYTF. In DNA, the CDR3 is TGTGCCAGCAGTTACTCGGGGGGGGGCTATGGCTACACCTTC.

The chain carries TRBV2 and TRBJ1-1; no definite D call. Deletions cut 10 bases from V and 1 base from J, with 16 bases between. The CDR3 runs to 14 residues. The germline CDR1 and CDR2 sequences are SNHLY and FYNNEI. The CDR3 region is CATQKRRENTEAFF. The CDR3 DNA follows: TGTGCCACCCAAAAGAGGCGGGAGAACACTGAAGCTTTCTTT.

The chain recombines TRBV6-6 with TRBJ1-2; 9 nucleotides line up with TRBD1. Germline CDR1 and CDR2: MNHNY and SVGAGI (reference sequence). The J segment lost 7 bases and the V segment lost 11 bases, leaving 8 bases of the junction unmatched. The CDR3 extends over 12 amino acids. The CDR3 loop is CAGKQGASGYTF. CDR3 coding DNA: TGTGCCGGAAAACAGGGGGCGAGTGGCTACACCTTC.

The table lists this clone with a few counts. The chain carries TRBV18 and TRBJ2-7, with 7 bases that match TRBD1. The CDR3 is 15 amino acids. Trimming took 3 bases from V and 3 from J; bases not matched to a gene: 8. Germline assignment: CDR1 KGHSH and CDR2 LQKENI. The DNA of the CDR3 is TGTGCCAGCTCACCCAACCAGGGGGTTGACTACGAGCAGTACTTC. It codes for CASSPNQGVDYEQYF. Variable domain in full (rest from reference TRBV18 and TRBJ2-7): NAGVMQNPRHLVRRRGQEARLRCSPMKGHSHVYWYRQLPEEGLKFMVYLQKENIIDESGMPKERFSAEFPKEGPSILRIQQVVRGDSAAYFCASSPNQGVDYEQYFGPGTRLTVT.

Remarks on this clone: The junction departs from the called germline gene at one end, perhaps through a read error. The chain couples TRBV15 to TRBJ2-7; D not resolved. The CDR3 is 16 amino acids. CDR1 and CDR2 from the germline V gene are LNHNV and YYDKDF (reference sequence). The CDR3 DNA sequence: TGTGCCACCAGCAGAGACTACCAGGTGGGCTCCCACGAGCAGTACTTC. Amino acids: CATSRDYQVGSHEQYF.

V usage is TRBV4-1 and J usage is TRBJ2-2; perhaps TRBD2 as D (5 bases). From germline, CDR1 is MGHRA and CDR2 YSYEKL. The CDR3 consists of 15 residues. The V gene lost 7 bases and the J gene lost 5 bases, with 17 bases spanning the gap. Here the CDR3 DNA reads TGCGCCAGCAACCAGGCGCCCTCGGGGACCGGGGAGCTGTTTTTT. It specifies CASNQAPSGTGELFF.

The rearrangement joins TRBV12-5 to TRBJ1-5; D is undetermined. The V and J ends lost 5 bases and 1 base respectively, with 9 bases between them. CDR3 size: 14 residues. Per the germline V gene, CDR1 is LGHNT and CDR2 is FRNRAP. DNA for the CDR3: TGTGCTAGTGGTCATCCGGGGAGCAATCAGCCCCAGCATTTT. Residues: CASGHPGSNQPQHF.